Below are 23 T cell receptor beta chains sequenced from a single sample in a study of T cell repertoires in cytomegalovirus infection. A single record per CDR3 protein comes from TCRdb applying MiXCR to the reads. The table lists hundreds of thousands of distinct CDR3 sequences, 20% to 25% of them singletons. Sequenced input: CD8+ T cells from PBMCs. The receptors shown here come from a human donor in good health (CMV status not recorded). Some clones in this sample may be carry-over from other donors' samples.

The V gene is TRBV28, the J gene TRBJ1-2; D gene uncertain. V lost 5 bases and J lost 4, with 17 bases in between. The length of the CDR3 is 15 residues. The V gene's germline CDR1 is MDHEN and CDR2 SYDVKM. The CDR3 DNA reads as TGTGCCAGCAGTCCAGCCCCAGGCACTCTCTATGGCTACACCTTC. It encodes CASSPAPGTLYGYTF.

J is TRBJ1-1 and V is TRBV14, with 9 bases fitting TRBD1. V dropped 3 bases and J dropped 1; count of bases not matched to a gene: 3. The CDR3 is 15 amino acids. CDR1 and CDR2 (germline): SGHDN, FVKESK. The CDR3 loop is CASSQGQGKNTEAFF. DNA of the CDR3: TGTGCCAGCAGCCAGGGACAGGGAAAGAACACTGAAGCTTTCTTT.

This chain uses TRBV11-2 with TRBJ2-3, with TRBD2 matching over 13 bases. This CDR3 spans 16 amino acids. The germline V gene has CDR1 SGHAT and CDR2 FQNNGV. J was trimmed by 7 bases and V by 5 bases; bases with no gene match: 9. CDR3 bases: TGTGCCAGCAGCCTTTGGACTAGCGGGGGTGAGAATACGCAGTATTTT. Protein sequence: CASSLWTSGGENTQYF.

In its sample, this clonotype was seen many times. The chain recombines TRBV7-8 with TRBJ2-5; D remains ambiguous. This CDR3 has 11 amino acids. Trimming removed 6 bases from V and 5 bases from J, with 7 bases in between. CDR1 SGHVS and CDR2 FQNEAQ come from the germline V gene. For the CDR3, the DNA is TGTGCCAGCAGTACAATTGAGACCCAGTACTTC. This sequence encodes CASSTIETQYF.

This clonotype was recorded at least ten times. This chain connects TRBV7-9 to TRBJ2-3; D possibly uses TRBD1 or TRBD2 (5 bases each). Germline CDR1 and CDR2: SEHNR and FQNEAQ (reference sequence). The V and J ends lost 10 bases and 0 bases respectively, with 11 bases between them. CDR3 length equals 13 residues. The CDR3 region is CATREPSTDTQYF. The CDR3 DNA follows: TGTGCCACCAGGGAGCCGAGCACAGATACGCAGTATTTT.

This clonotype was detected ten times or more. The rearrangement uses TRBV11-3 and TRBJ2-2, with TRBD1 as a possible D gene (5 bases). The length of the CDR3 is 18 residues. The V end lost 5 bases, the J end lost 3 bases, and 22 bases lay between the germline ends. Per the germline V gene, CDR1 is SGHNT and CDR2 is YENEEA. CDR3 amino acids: CASSPGSLGLDYTGELFF. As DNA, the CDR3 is TGTGCCAGCAGCCCAGGGTCTTTGGGCCTCGACTACACCGGGGAGCTGTTTTTT. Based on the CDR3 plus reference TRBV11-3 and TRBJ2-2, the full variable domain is EAGVVQSPRYKIIEKKQPVAFWCNPISGHNTLYWYLQNLGQGPELLIRYENEEAVDDSQLPKDRFSAERLKGVDSTLKIQPAELGDSAVYLCASSPGSLGLDYTGELFFGEGSRLTVL.

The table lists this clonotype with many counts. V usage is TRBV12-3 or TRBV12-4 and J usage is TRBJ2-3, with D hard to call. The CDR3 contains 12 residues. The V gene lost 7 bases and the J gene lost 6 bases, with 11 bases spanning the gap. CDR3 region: CASTPNRDTQYF. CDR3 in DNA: TGTGCCAGCACCCCCAACCGGGATACGCAGTATTTT.

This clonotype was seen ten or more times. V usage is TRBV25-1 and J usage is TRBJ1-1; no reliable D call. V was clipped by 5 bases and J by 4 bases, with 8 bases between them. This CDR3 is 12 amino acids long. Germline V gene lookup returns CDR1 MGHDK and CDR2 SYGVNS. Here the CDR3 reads CASSRGITEAFF. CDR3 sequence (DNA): TGTGCCAGCAGTCGGGGTATCACTGAAGCTTTCTTT.

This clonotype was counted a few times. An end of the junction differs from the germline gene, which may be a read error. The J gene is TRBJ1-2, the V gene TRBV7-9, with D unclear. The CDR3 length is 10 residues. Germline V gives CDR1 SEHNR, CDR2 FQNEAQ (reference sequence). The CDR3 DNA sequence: TGTGCCAGCAGCCTCCTGGGCTGCACCTTC. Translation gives CASSLLGCTF.

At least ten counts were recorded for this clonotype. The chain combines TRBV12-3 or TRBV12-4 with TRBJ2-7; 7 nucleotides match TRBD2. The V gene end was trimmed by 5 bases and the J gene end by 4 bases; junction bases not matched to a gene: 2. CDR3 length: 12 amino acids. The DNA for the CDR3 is TGTGCCAGCAGTCTCGGGAGGTACGAGCAGTACTTC. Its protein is CASSLGRYEQYF.

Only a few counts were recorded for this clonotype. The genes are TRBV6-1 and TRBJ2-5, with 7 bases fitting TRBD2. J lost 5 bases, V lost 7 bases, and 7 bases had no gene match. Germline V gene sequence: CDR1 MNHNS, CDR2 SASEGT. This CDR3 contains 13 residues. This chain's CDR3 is CASIKRGEETQYF. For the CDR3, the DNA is TGTGCCAGCATCAAGCGGGGAGAGGAGACCCAGTACTTC.

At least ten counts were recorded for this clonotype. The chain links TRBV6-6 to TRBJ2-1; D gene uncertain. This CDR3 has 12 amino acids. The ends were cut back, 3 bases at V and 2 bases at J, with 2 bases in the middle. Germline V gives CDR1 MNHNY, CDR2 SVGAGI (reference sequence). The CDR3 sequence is CASSYPYNEQFF. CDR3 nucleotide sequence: TGTGCCAGCAGTTATCCCTACAATGAGCAGTTCTTC.

The CDR3 here is CASSQLIMSTDTQYF. The DNA of the CDR3 is TGTGCCAGCAGCCAACTGATCATGAGCACAGATACGCAGTATTTT. The chain combines TRBV3-1 with TRBJ2-3; D ambiguous. The V end lost 2 bases, the J end lost 0 bases, and 9 bases lay between the germline ends. The CDR3 contains 15 residues. Germline V gene lookup returns CDR1 LGHDT and CDR2 YNNKEL (reference sequence).

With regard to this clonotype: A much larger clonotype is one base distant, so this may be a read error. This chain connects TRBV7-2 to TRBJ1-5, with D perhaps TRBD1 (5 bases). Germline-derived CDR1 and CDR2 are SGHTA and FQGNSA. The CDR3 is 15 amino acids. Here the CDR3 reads CVSSLEARGNQPQHF. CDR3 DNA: TGTGTCAGCAGCTTAGAGGCCAGGGGCAATCAGCCCCAGCATTTT.

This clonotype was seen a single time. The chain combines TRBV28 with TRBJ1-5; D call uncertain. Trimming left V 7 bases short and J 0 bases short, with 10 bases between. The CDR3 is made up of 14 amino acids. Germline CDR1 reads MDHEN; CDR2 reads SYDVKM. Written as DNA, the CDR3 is TGTGCCAGCATAAATCACGGTAGCAATCAGCCCCAGCATTTT. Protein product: CASINHGSNQPQHF.

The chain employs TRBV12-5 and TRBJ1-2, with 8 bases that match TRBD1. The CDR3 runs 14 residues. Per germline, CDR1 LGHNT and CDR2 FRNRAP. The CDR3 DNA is TGTGCCACAGGACAGGGAGTTATCTCTGACGGCTACACCTTC. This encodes CATGQGVISDGYTF.

CDR3 nucleotides: TGTGCCACCAGCAGGACCAGGGCTCCTCAAGAGACCCAGTACTTC. This codes for CATSRTRAPQETQYF. This sequence joins TRBV15 and TRBJ2-5; a weak D match, TRBD1 (5 bases). V was cut by 3 bases and J by 2 bases, with 13 bases left in between. Germline CDR1 and CDR2: LNHNV and YYDKDF (reference sequence). The length of the CDR3 is 15 residues.

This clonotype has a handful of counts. The DNA for the CDR3 is TGTGCCAGCAGTTTCGTTAACGAGCAGTACTTC. Translation: CASSFVNEQYF. The V and J genes are TRBV12-3 or TRBV12-4 and TRBJ2-7, with unresolved D. The CDR3 has 11 amino acids. With 3 bases removed from V and 5 bases from J, the gap between germline ends came to 5 bases.

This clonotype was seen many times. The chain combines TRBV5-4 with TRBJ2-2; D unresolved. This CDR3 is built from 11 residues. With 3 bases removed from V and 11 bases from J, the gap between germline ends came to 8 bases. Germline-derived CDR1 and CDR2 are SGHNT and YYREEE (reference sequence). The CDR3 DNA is TGTGCCAGCAGCTCCAGCACCGAGCTGTTTTTT. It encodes CASSSSTELFF.

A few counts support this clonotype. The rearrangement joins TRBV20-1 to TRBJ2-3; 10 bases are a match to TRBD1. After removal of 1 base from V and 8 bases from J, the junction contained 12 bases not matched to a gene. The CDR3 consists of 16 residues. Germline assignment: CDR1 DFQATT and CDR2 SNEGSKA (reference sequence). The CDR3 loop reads CSARALRRDRGRTQYF. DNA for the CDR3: TGCAGTGCTAGAGCCCTTCGCCGGGACAGGGGACGTACGCAGTATTTT.

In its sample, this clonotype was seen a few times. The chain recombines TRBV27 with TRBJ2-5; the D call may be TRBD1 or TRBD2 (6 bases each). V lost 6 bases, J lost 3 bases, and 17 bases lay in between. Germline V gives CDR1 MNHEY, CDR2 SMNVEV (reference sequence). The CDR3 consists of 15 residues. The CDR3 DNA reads TGTGCCAGCAGGAGATCATGGGGGGCGGAAGAGACCCAGTACTTC. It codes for CASRRSWGAEETQYF.

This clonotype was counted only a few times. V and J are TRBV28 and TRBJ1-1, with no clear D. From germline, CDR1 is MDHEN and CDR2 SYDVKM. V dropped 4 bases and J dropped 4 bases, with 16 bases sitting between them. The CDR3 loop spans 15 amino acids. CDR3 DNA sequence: TGTGCCAGCAGTTCCTCAGGCAGCCTGGGCACTGAAGCTTTCTTT. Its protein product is CASSSSGSLGTEAFF.

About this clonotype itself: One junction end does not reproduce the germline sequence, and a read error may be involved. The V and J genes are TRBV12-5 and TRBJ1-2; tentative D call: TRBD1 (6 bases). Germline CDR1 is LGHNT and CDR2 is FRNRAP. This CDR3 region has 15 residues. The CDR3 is CASGLVMGAGYSYTF. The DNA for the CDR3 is TGTGCTAGTGGTTTGGTAATGGGGGCCGGCTATAGCTACACCTTC. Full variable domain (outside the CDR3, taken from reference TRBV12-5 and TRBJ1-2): DARVTQTPRHKVTEMGQEVTMRCQPILGHNTVFWYRQTMMQGLELLAYFRNRAPLDDSGMPKDRFSAEMPDATLATLKIQPSEPRDSAVYFCASGLVMGAGYSYTFGSGTRLTVV.